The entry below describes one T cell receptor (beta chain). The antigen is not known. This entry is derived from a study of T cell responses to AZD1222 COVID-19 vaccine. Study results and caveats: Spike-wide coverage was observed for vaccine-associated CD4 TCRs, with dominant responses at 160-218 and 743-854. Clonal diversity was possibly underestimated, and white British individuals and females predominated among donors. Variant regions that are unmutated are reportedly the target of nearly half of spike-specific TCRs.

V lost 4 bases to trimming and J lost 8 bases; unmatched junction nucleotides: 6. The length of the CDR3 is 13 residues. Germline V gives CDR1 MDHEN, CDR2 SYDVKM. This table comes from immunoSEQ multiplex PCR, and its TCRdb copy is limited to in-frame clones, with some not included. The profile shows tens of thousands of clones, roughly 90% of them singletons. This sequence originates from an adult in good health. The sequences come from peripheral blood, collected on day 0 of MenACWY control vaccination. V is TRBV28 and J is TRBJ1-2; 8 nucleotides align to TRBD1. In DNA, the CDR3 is TGTGCCAGCAGTTCCAGGGGGCCTGGCGGCTACACCTTC. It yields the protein CASSSRGPGGYTF.